This T cell receptor (beta chain) was captured by sequencing in a study of blood T cell repertoires in COVID-19 (dated by TCRdb to between 2020 and 2021). Broadly, across the study: The collaborator samples originated in the United States, Italy and Spain and spanned the acute and convalescent phases of COVID-19. The repertoires were released in a freely available public database intended as a resource for research on the immune response to SARS-CoV-2. The sample metadata nearly always contained a de-identified subject ID, COVID-19 status, age in years and sex. Deeply sampled blood TCRbeta repertoires from subjects exposed to, actively infected with, or recovered from COVID-19 were included in the dataset. The prospective study material was composed of cDNA or gDNA derived from T cells, B-cell-depleted T cells, or PBMCs. The samples were drawn from the first 160 participants of the ongoing ImmuneRACE study and from some 1,300 subjects provided by 6 global collaborators. Where HLA class I and class II types were available, the types were taken from metadata supplied by the sample provider, not from assay-based typing. Here is what the overall study found, with its caveats: Clinical and demographic metadata were provided uncurated, with the amount varying by source and participant.

The CDR3 runs 16 amino acids, cysteine and phenylalanine included. The retained sequence is limited to the CDR3, 48 bases, with the frame set at the first base. Deletion took 4 bases off V and 1 base off J, with a span of 18 bases between the germline ends. Via the germline V gene, CDR1 is SGHDT and CDR2 YYEEEE. At one collaborating source in Seattle, patients were enrolled during active infection and were followed longitudinally through the course of disease. Collaborating institutions collected whole blood in K2EDTA tubes following their own protocols. Collaborator samples were shipped for TCRbeta analysis as frozen whole blood, isolated PBMCs, or DNA extracted from either sample type. With respect to this clone: Its antigen target is currently unknown. Per-base qualities were not stored, and no clone one base away is much larger.

TCRbeta CDR3 regions were amplified from genomic DNA by means of the immunoSEQ Assay, a bias-controlled multiplex PCR. The original pipeline was this. Nucleated cell counts per sample were estimated from amplification of reference gene primers within the assay. To quantify the absolute abundance of each unique TCRbeta CDR3 rearrangement, sequence reads were collapsed and filtered. For each sample, productive Simpson clonality was calculated as the square root of Simpson's diversity index over productive rearrangements. TCRdb mirrors the immuneACCESS table, restricted to in-frame sequences. Some clones are absent from its copies; in checked studies, under half trace to an unresolved V gene, and the reason for the others is unknown. That table is the source of V, J and clone size, and D and trimming were worked out from the DNA. This sample lists approximately 140,000 clones; roughly nine tenths were detected once. 10% to 15% of the sample rests with the top ten.

The specimen sequenced was peripheral blood. Recombination connected TRBV5-6 to TRBJ2-7; the D region possibly corresponds to TRBD1 (6 bases align). The sequence came from a man between 18 and 29 years old with COVID-19, enrolled during active disease. The sequenced DNA is TGTGCCAGCAGCGAATGGGGGCGCTCGGGATCCTACGAGCAGTACTTC. This translates into CASSEWGRSGSYEQYF.